One T cell receptor (beta chain) is described in this entry. These data are taken from a study of blood T cell repertoires in COVID-19. The overall study: Nucleic acid was either cDNA or gDNA, and it came from T cells, B-cell-depleted T cells, or PBMCs.

TCRdb's table, derived via immunoSEQ multiplex PCR, lists solely in-frame clones and lacks some. Of around 55,000 clones in the sample, almost 90% were seen once. The CDR3 is 18 amino acids. This clonotype was obtained from a man aged 60 to 69 with active COVID-19. V is TRBV21-1 and J is TRBJ1-5; the table gives TRBD1 as D, unverified against the DNA. TRBV21-1 is recorded as a pseudogene. Sequenced material: peripheral blood. CDR3 in DNA: TGTGCCAGCAGCAAATGGGCAGGGGTTGACGATAGCAATCAGCCCCAGCATTTT. Translated: CASSKWAGVDDSNQPQHF.